The sequence of this T cell receptor beta chain was determined in a study of shared clonotypes between healthy human individuals. As for the study in general: CD4 naive and memory got three plates each, CD8 naive two, CD8 memory one.

Study results and limitations: As a rule, naive subsets had a larger estimated richness than memory subsets. A reduction in generation probabilities was seen for non-shared clonotypes relative to those shared by all four donors.

The study separated CD4+ cells into CD45RA+ naive and CD45RA-negative memory subsets. As to this clone: The antigen is unknown.

Germline loops: CDR1 SGHTS, CDR2 YDEGEE. This CDR3 comprises 14 residues. The V end was cut by 4 bases, the J end by 1 base, with 11 bases between. Produced via immunoSEQ multiplex PCR; TCRdb's table is partial and in-frame only. The table lists some 2,500,000 clones, over 85% of them singletons. Sequenced sample: naive CD4+ T cells from PBMCs. Described subset: CD45RA+ positively selected. The TCR originated in a man younger than 30 in good health. Some clones in this sample may be carry-over from other donors' samples. The genes are TRBV5-8 and TRBJ1-1; D unclear. The CDR3 sequence: CASSPRHGNTEAFF. In DNA, the CDR3 is TGTGCCAGCAGCCCTCGGCATGGGAACACTGAAGCTTTCTTT.